A single sample gave rise to the 5 T cell receptor beta chains below, sequenced in a study of OX40 agonist ivuxolimab in advanced cancers. Only in-frame clones appear in the TCRdb table, and some are missing; sequencing was by immunoSEQ multiplex PCR. This sample has some 110,000 clones; roughly 90% occur once, and the top ten carry more than 0.7%. The sequenced sample was CD4+ or CD8+ T cells sorted from blood, obtained in a trial of the OX40 agonist ivuxolimab. The receptors derive from an adult with an advanced solid tumor such as melanoma, head and neck, liver or kidney cancer.

The V call is TRBV6-1, the J call TRBJ1-5; D not certain. This CDR3 has 14 amino acids. Germline V gene sequence: CDR1 MNHNS, CDR2 SASEGT. With 3 bases removed from V and 7 bases from J, the gap between germline ends came to 13 bases. The CDR3 loop is CASSEMQADQPQHF. CDR3 in DNA: TGTGCCAGCAGTGAGATGCAGGCGGACCAGCCCCAGCATTTT.

This chain links TRBV5-8 with TRBJ1-5; 9 positions agree with TRBD1. CDR1 is SGHTS, CDR2 YDEGEE, per germline. V shed 6 bases and J 0 bases; nucleotides not matched to a gene: 7. The CDR3 spans 16 residues. CDR3 region: CASNPGQGYSNQPQHF. DNA of the CDR3: TGTGCCAGCAACCCGGGACAGGGTTATAGCAATCAGCCCCAGCATTTT.

The count of this clone is one. The chain joins TRBV5-1 to TRBJ1-1; possible D gene TRBD1, 6 bases. CDR3 length: 13 residues. The germline V gene has CDR1 SGHRS and CDR2 YFSETQ. The V end was cut by 2 bases, the J end by 3 bases, with 8 bases between. CDR3 coding DNA: TGCGCCAGCAGCTTCAAGGGGGACACTGAAGCTTTCTTT. Encoded protein: CASSFKGDTEAFF. Using reference TRBV5-1 and TRBJ1-1 for the parts outside the CDR3, the full variable domain is KAGVTQTPRYLIKTRGQQVTLSCSPISGHRSVSWYQQTPGQGLQFLFEYFSETQRNKGNFPGRFSGRQFSNSRSEMNVSTLELGDSALYLCASSFKGDTEAFFGQGTRLTVV.

Here the CDR3 DNA reads TGCGCCAGCAGCTTAATCCCGGGACAGGATACCGAGCAGTACTTC. Its translation is CASSLIPGQDTEQYF. The V call is TRBV5-1, the J call TRBJ2-7; TRBD1 aligns across 8 bases. V shed 2 bases and J 6 bases; nucleotides not matched to a gene: 10. The length of the CDR3 is 15 residues. Germline CDR1 is SGHRS and CDR2 is YFSETQ.

The V gene is TRBV18, the J gene TRBJ1-5; 8 bases map to TRBD1. The germline V gene encodes CDR1 KGHSH and CDR2 LQKENI. V was pared by 7 bases and J by 2 bases, with 4 bases of the junction left unmatched. The CDR3 is 14 residues long. The CDR3 is CASFSTGGNQPQHF. The CDR3 bases are TGTGCCAGCTTTTCGACAGGGGGCAATCAGCCCCAGCATTTT.